A single sample is the source of the 18 T cell receptor beta chains below, sequenced in a study of human versus mouse CDR3 diversity and MHC coevolution. The protocol was immunoSEQ multiplex PCR, while the TCRdb copy is restricted to in-frame clones and leaves out a portion. The data contain about 81,000 clones, about 94% of them singletons. The sample taken for sequencing was naive CD4+ T cells from blood. As for subset: CD45RO-negative CD62L-positive naive CD4 T cells. The receptor set was obtained from a person aged 25 to 69 in good health.

The rearrangement uses TRBV6-5 and TRBJ1-1; D is uncertain. The length of the CDR3 is 16 residues. Germline V lookup: CDR1 MNHEY, CDR2 SVGAGI. Trimming cost V 4 bases and J 4 bases, with 19 bases left between them. The CDR3 spells CASSWRIRTRGTEAFF. Written as DNA, the CDR3 is TGTGCCAGCAGTTGGCGGATAAGAACGAGAGGCACTGAAGCTTTCTTT.

The chain couples TRBV29-1 to TRBJ2-7, with 7 bases matching TRBD1. The length of the CDR3 is 14 residues. Looked up from germline, CDR1 is SQVTM and CDR2 is ANQGSEA. The V and J ends lost 7 bases and 2 bases, in that order; junction bases with no gene match: 11. The CDR3 here is CSAADRLSTYEQYF. The CDR3 bases are TGCAGCGCAGCGGACAGGCTATCAACCTACGAGCAGTACTTC.

The chain carries TRBV29-1 and TRBJ2-3, with 11 bases lining up with TRBD1. Germline loops: CDR1 SQVTM, CDR2 ANQGSEA. This CDR3 is 12 amino acids long. V gave up 7 bases and J gave up 7 bases; unmatched junction bases: 4. The CDR3 sequence: CSGGQGANTQYF. In DNA, the CDR3 is TGCAGCGGCGGACAGGGGGCGAATACGCAGTATTTT.

This clone was counted only a few times. The rearrangement links TRBV18 to TRBJ1-5; TRBD1 might be the D (6 bases). The CDR3 covers 16 residues. The germline V and J ends were trimmed by 6 bases and 3 bases, with 18 bases remaining between them. CDR1 is KGHSH and CDR2 is LQKENI in the germline V gene. In DNA form, the CDR3 reads TGTGCCAGCTCGCCTAGCGGGGGCGGAAACAATCAGCCCCAGCATTTT. This codes for CASSPSGGGNNQPQHF.

This clone was counted once. CDR3 sequence: CASSFLYEQYF. The CDR3 DNA is TGTGCCAGCAGTTTCCTCTACGAGCAGTACTTC. The rearrangement joins TRBV6-5 to TRBJ2-7; no definite D call. The CDR3 covers 11 residues. The V end was cut by 4 bases, the J end by 3 bases, with 4 bases between. In germline, CDR1 is MNHEY, CDR2 SVGAGI.

J is TRBJ2-1 and V is TRBV18; TRBD1 agrees at 9 bases. The CDR3 totals 14 residues. The V segment lost 2 bases and the J segment 7 bases; nucleotides outside the gene matches: 3. Germline V CDR1 and CDR2: KGHSH, LQKENI. The DNA of the CDR3 is TGTGCCAGCTCACCATTAGGACAGGGGAATGAGCAGTTCTTC. Amino acid sequence: CASSPLGQGNEQFF.

This chain connects TRBV15 to TRBJ2-1; 8 positions match TRBD2. Looked up from germline, CDR1 is LNHNV and CDR2 is YYDKDF (reference sequence). V shed 1 base, J shed 5 bases, and the junction held 4 bases outside the gene matches. This CDR3 spans 15 amino acids. CDR3 sequence: CATSRARLANNEQFF. For the CDR3, the DNA is TGTGCCACCAGCAGAGCGAGACTAGCGAACAATGAGCAGTTCTTC.

This sequence joins TRBV6-6 and TRBJ2-2; 12 bases map to TRBD1. CDR3 length: 16 residues. The germline V gene encodes CDR1 MNHNY and CDR2 SVGAGI (reference sequence). The ends lost 2 bases at V and 6 bases at J; junction bases unmatched: 4. The CDR3: CASSYGTGGGSGELFF. The CDR3 bases are TGTGCCAGCAGTTACGGGACAGGGGGCGGGTCCGGGGAGCTGTTTTTT.

This chain joins TRBV9 and TRBJ2-1, with D unclear. Between the trimmed V and J ends, which lost 2 bases and 0 bases, there was a span of 9 bases. The CDR3 runs 15 residues. Per germline, CDR1 SGDLS and CDR2 YYNGEE. CDR3 sequence: CASSVRLSSYNEQFF. Written as DNA, the CDR3 is TGTGCCAGCAGCGTGCGTCTGAGCTCCTACAATGAGCAGTTCTTC.

Only one count was recorded for this clone. This chain uses TRBV19 with TRBJ1-2; D is ambiguous. Germline V lookup: CDR1 LNHDA, CDR2 SQIVND (reference sequence). The CDR3 covers 14 residues. V lost 3 bases and J 6 bases, leaving 14 bases between the germline ends. The CDR3 DNA reads as TGTGCCAGTAGTATGGCGGCCCTTTGGGATGGCTACACCTTC. Translated: CASSMAALWDGYTF.

The chain joins TRBV6-1 to TRBJ2-7; a possible D gene is TRBD1 (6 bases). The CDR3 is 15 amino acids. V was pared by 7 bases and J by 6 bases, with 22 bases between. CDR1 and CDR2 (germline): MNHNS, SASEGT. CDR3 in DNA: TGTGCCAGCATACAACTAGGGGGTTCAATAGGCGAGCAGTACTTC. The encoded protein is CASIQLGGSIGEQYF.

The chain joins TRBV9 to TRBJ2-7; the match to TRBD1 covers 9 bases. V dropped 3 bases and J dropped 1; count of bases not matched to a gene: 8. Germline loops: CDR1 SGDLS, CDR2 YYNGEE. The CDR3 is made up of 16 amino acids. The CDR3 DNA follows: TGTGCCAGCAGCGCAGAGGGACAGGGAGTATCCTACGAGCAGTACTTC. The encoded protein is CASSAEGQGVSYEQYF.

The chain links TRBV6-6 to TRBJ2-1, with D unclear. CDR3 length equals 13 residues. Per the germline V gene, CDR1 is MNHNY and CDR2 is SVGAGI (reference sequence). Deletions cut 0 bases from V and 13 bases from J, with 13 bases between. The CDR3 here is CASSYSTLINQFF. CDR3 bases: TGTGCCAGCAGTTACTCAACCCTAATTAACCAGTTCTTC.

The count of this clone is one. The rearrangement joins TRBV19 to TRBJ2-7, with TRBD1 matching over 7 bases. Germline values: CDR1 LNHDA, CDR2 SQIVND (reference sequence). The CDR3 is 14 amino acids. V shed 2 bases, J shed 6 bases, and the junction held 7 bases outside the gene matches. The CDR3, as DNA: TGTGCCAGTAGTATATGGACAGGAACGGGCGAGCAGTACTTC. Translation gives CASSIWTGTGEQYF. Based on the CDR3 plus reference TRBV19 and TRBJ2-7, the full variable domain is DGGITQSPKYLFRKEGQNVTLSCEQNLNHDAMYWYRQDPGQGLRLIYYSQIVNDFQKGDIAEGYSVSREKKESFPLTVTSAQKNPTAFYLCASSIWTGTGEQYFGPGTRLTVT.

The CDR3 DNA follows: TGTGCCAGCAGCTCTAGGGGGGACAGGGGGCTTTGGACTGAAGCTTTCTTT. The encoded protein is CASSSRGDRGLWTEAFF. The chain combines TRBV7-2 with TRBJ1-1; 12 bases agree with TRBD1. V shed 4 bases and J 5 bases; nucleotides not matched to a gene: 11. Germline CDR1 is SGHTA and CDR2 is FQGNSA. This CDR3 has 17 amino acids. The whole variable domain, filled in from reference TRBV7-2 and TRBJ1-1, reads GAGVSQSPSNKVTEKGKDVELRCDPISGHTALYWYRQSLGQGLEFLIYFQGNSAPDKSGLPSDRFSAERTGGSVSTLTIQRTQQEDSAVYLCASSSRGDRGLWTEAFFGQGTRLTVV.

J is TRBJ2-5 and V is TRBV9; a possible D gene is TRBD2 (5 bases). V was cut by 0 bases and J by 5 bases, with 11 bases left in between. The CDR3 runs 14 residues. Germline assignment: CDR1 SGDLS and CDR2 YYNGEE. This CDR3 reads CASSVGRKAETQYF. The DNA for the CDR3 is TGTGCCAGCAGCGTAGGGAGGAAAGCGGAGACCCAGTACTTC.

V is TRBV7-3 and J is TRBJ2-7; D is possibly TRBD2 (5 bases). The CDR3 covers 15 residues. Trimming left V 2 bases short and J 7 bases short, with 18 bases between. CDR1 and CDR2 from the germline V gene are SGHTA and FQGTGA. CDR3 sequence: CASSLESGRRWEQYF. The CDR3 DNA follows: TGTGCCAGCAGCTTAGAAAGCGGAAGAAGGTGGGAGCAGTACTTC.

V and J are TRBV2 and TRBJ1-2, with 7 bases that match TRBD1. Germline CDR1 reads SNHLY; CDR2 reads FYNNEI. The CDR3 has 14 amino acids. With V trimmed by 6 bases and J by 1 base, 5 bases remained unmatched. CDR3 amino acids: CASSPGQFNYGYTF. DNA of the CDR3: TGTGCCAGCAGCCCGGGACAGTTTAACTATGGCTACACCTTC.